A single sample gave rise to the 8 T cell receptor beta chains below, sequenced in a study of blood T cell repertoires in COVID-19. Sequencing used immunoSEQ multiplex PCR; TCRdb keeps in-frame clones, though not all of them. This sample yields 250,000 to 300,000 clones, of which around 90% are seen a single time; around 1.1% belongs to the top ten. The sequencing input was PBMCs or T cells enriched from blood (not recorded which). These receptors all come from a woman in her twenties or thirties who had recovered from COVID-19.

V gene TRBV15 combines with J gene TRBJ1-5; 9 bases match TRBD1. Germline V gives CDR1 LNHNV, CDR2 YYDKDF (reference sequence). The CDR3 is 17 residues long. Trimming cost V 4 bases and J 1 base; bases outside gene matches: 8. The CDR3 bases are TGTGCCACCAGCATCGACAGGGGGTATCAGAGCAATCAGCCCCAGCATTTT. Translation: CATSIDRGYQSNQPQHF.

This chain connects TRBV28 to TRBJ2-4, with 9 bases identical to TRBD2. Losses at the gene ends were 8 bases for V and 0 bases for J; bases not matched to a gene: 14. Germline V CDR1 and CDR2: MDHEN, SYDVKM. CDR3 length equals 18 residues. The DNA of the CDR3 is TGTGCCAGCTACAGGGCTAGCGGGGACCCAAAAGCCAAAAACATTCAGTACTTC. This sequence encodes CASYRASGDPKAKNIQYF.

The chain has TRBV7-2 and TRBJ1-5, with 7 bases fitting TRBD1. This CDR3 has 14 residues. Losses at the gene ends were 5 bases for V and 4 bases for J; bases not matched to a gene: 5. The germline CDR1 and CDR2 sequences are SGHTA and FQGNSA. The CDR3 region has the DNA TGTGCCAGCAGCACCACAGGGGCGAATCAGCCCCAGCATTTT. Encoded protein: CASSTTGANQPQHF.

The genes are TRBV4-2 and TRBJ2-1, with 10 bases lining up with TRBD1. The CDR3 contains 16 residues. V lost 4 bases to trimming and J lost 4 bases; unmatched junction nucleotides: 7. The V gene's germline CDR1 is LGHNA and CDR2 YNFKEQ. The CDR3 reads CASSPSGTGDYNEQFF. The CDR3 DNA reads TGTGCCAGCAGCCCGTCGGGGACAGGGGATTACAATGAGCAGTTCTTC.

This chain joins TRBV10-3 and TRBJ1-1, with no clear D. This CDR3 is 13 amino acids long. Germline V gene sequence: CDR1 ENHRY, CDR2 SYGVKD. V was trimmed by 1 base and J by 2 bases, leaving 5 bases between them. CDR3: CAISEFPNTEAFF. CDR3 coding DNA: TGTGCCATCAGTGAGTTCCCTAACACTGAAGCTTTCTTT.

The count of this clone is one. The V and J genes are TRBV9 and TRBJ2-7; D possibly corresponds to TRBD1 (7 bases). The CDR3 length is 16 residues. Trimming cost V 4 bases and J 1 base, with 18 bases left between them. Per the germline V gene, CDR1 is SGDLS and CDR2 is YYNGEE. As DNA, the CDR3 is TGTGCCAGCAGCCGGGGGCAGGGACAGATATCCTACGAGCAGTACTTC. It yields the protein CASSRGQGQISYEQYF.

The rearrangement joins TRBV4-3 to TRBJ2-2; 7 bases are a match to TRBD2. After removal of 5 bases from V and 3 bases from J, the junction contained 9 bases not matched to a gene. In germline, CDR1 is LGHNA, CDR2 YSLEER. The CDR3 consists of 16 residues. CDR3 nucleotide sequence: TGCGCCAGCAGCAAAGTAGCGGGCCAGTACACCGGGGAGCTGTTTTTT. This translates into CASSKVAGQYTGELFF.

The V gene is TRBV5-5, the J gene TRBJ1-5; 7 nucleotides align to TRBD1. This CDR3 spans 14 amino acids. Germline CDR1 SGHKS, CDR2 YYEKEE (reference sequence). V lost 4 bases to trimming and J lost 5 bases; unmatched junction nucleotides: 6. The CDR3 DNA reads TGTGCCAGCAGCCGACTGGACAGGTATCAGCCCCAGCATTTT. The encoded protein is CASSRLDRYQPQHF. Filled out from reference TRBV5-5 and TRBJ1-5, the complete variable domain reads DAGVTQSPTHLIKTRGQQVTLRCSPISGHKSVSWYQQVLGQGPQFIFQYYEKEERGRGNFPDRFSARQFPNYSSELNVNALLLGDSALYLCASSRLDRYQPQHFGDGTRLSIL.